The 2 T cell receptor beta chains below come from one sample, sequenced in a study of blood T cells in healthy people across ages. A J-beta primer mix and a sample-barcoded 5' primer were used in a second PCR of roughly 6 to 11 cycles. MiXCR, applied by TCRdb to the 5' RACE reads, yields one record per CDR3 protein. In the table there are 700,000 or so distinct CDR3 sequences, about a fifth of which are singletons. The source material was blood. The receptors shown here come from a man between 70 and 80 years old in good health.

This clonotype occurred a few times. J is TRBJ1-2 and V is TRBV12-3 or TRBV12-4, with 9 positions matching TRBD1. This CDR3 has 14 residues. V lost 8 bases and J lost 7; bases outside the gene matches: 11. The CDR3 DNA sequence: TGTGCCAGCGGGGACAGGGAGGGTTTGAGTGGCTACACCTTC. Its protein is CASGDREGLSGYTF.

The chain has TRBV2 and TRBJ2-1; no clear D gene. Germline values: CDR1 SNHLY, CDR2 FYNNEI. The CDR3 extends over 12 amino acids. V lost 6 bases to trimming and J lost 10 bases, with 13 bases between them. CDR3 sequence: CASSSPLHEQFF. In DNA form, the CDR3 reads TGTGCCAGCAGCAGCCCCCTCCACGAGCAGTTCTTC. Full variable domain (rest looked up from reference TRBV2 and TRBJ2-1): EPEVTQTPSHQVTQMGQEVILRCVPISNHLYFYWYRQILGQKVEFLVSFYNNEISEKSEIFDDQFSVERPDGSNFTLKIRSTKLEDSAMYFCASSSPLHEQFFGPGTRLTVL.